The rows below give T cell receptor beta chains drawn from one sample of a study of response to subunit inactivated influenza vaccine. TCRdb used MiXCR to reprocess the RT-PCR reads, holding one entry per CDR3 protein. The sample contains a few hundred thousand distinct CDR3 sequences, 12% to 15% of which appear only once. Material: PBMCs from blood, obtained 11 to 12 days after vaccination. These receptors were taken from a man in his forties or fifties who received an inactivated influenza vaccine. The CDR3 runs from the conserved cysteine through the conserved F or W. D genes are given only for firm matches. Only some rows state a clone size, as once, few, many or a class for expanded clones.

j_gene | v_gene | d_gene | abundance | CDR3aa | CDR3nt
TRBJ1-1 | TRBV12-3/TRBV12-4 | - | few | CASSSGPYTEAFF | TGTGCCAGCAGTTCCGGGCCCTACACTGAAGCTTTCTTT
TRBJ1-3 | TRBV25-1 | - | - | CASSPGLQNTIYF | TGTGCCAGCAGTCCCGGGCTACAAAACACCATATATTTT
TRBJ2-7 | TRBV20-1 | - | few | CSAGTAYEQYF | TGCAGTGCTGGGACGGCCTACGAGCAGTACTTC
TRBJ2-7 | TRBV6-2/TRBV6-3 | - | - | CASRVAGTYEQYF | TGTGCCAGCAGAGTGGCCGGCACGTACGAGCAGTACTTC
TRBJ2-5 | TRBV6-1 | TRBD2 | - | CASSRTSGRAETRYF | TGTGCCAGCAGTCGGACTAGCGGGAGGGCAGAGACCCGGTACTTC
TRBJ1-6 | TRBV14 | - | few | CASSQDPRLTGNNSPLHF | TGTGCCAGCAGCCAAGACCCTCGTCTAACAGGGAATAATTCACCCCTCCACTTT
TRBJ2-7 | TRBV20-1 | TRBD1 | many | CSAAKTGGLDEQYF | TGCAGTGCCGCCAAAACAGGGGGGCTGGACGAGCAGTACTTC
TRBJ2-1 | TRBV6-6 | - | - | CASSYGEGNEQFF | TGTGCCAGCAGTTACGGCGAGGGCAATGAGCAGTTCTTC
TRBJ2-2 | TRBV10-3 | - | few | CAIYPGAGELFF | TGTGCCATCTACCCGGGGGCCGGGGAGCTGTTTTTT
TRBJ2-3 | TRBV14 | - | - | CARSNTGEGTDTQYF | TGTGCCAGATCCAACACAGGGGAGGGCACAGATACGCAGTATTTT
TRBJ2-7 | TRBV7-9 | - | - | CASSRPDPSSYEQYF | TGTGCCAGCAGCCGCCCTGACCCGAGCTCCTACGAGCAGTACTTC
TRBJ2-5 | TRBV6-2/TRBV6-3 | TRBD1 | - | CASSYSGRQGETQYF | TGTGCCAGCAGTTACTCGGGTCGACAGGGAGAGACCCAGTACTTC
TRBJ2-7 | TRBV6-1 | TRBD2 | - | CASSGTSGRPSSYEQYF | TGTGCCAGCAGTGGGACTAGCGGGAGGCCCAGCTCCTACGAGCAGTACTTC
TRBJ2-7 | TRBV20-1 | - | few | CSAPIPQPAISGEQYF | TGCAGTGCTCCTATACCCCAGCCGGCCATCAGTGGCGAGCAGTACTTC
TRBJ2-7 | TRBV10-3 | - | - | CATGQDEQYF | TGTGCCACAGGCCAGGACGAGCAGTACTTC
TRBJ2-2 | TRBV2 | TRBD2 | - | CASRPGLAATGELFF | TGTGCCAGCCGCCCTGGACTAGCGGCTACCGGGGAGCTGTTTTTT
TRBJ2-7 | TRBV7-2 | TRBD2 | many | CASSLTSGPYEQYF | TGTGCCAGCAGCCTCACTAGCGGCCCCTACGAGCAGTACTTC
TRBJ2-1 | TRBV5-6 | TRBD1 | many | CASSLSDRENNEQFF | TGTGCCAGCAGCTTATCCGACAGGGAAAACAATGAGCAGTTCTTC
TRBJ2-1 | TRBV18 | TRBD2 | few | CASSPAGLGTYNEQFF | TGTGCCAGCTCACCAGCGGGACTAGGGACCTACAATGAGCAGTTCTTC
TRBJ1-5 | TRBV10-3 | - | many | CAISQEAGNQPQHF | TGTGCCATCTCCCAGGAGGCGGGCAATCAGCCCCAGCATTTT
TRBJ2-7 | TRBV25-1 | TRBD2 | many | CGRDYEQYF | TGCGGGAGGGACTACGAGCAGTACTTC
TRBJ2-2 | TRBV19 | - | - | CASSRLALNTGELFF | TGTGCCAGTAGTAGGCTAGCTCTTAACACCGGGGAGCTGTTTTTT
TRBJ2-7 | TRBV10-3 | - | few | CAISETSTNYEQYF | TGTGCCATCAGTGAAACTAGCACCAACTACGAGCAGTACTTC
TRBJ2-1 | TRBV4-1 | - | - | CASSQAPKRSSYNEQFF | TGCGCCAGCAGCCAAGCCCCAAAGCGGAGCTCCTACAATGAGCAGTTCTTC
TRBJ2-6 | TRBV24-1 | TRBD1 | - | CATSDLRGLLTF | TGTGCCACCAGTGATTTAAGGGGGCTCCTGACTTTC
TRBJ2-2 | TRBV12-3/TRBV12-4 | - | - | CASTEAGELFF | TGTGCCAGCACCGAGGCCGGGGAGCTGTTTTTT
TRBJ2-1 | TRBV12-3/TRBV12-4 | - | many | CASLLTYNEQFF | TGTGCCAGCCTGCTTACTTACAATGAGCAGTTCTTC
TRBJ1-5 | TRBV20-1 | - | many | CSAMEWGNQPQHF | TGCAGTGCTATGGAGTGGGGCAATCAGCCCCAGCATTTT
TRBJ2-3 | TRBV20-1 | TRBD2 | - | CSARDRRGVLPSTDTQYF | TGCAGTGCTAGAGATCGGCGGGGGGTACTCCCGAGCACAGATACGCAGTATTTT
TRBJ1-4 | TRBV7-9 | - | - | CASSLDGRGEKLFF | TGTGCCAGCAGCCTGGACGGAAGAGGTGAAAAACTGTTTTTT
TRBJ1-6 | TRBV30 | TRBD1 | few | CAWTWTGRNSPLHF | TGTGCCTGGACGTGGACAGGACGGAATTCACCCCTCCACTTT
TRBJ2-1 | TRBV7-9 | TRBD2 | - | CASSLAGGPIEQFF | TGTGCCAGCAGCTTAGCGGGAGGGCCCATTGAGCAGTTCTTC
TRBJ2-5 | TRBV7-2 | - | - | CASSRLGGIETQYF | TGTGCCAGCAGCCGACTAGGGGGGATAGAGACCCAGTACTTC
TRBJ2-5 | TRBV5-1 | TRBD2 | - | CASKYLAGWTQETQYF | TGCGCCAGCAAGTACCTAGCGGGCTGGACCCAAGAGACCCAGTACTTC
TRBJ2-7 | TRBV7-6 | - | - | CASSKRAGEQYF | TGTGCCAGCAGCAAAAGGGCGGGAGAGCAGTACTTC
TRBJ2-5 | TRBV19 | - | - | CASSIGGGYTQETQYF | TGTGCCAGTAGTATAGGGGGCGGATACACACAAGAGACCCAGTACTTC
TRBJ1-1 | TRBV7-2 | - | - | CASSPRALGPEAFF | TGTGCCAGCAGCCCCAGAGCCCTTGGGCCTGAAGCTTTCTTT
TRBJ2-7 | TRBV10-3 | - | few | CAISESAVSYEQYF | TGTGCCATCAGTGAGTCCGCAGTCTCCTACGAGCAGTACTTC
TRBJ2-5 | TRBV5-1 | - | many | CASSSQMKETQYF | TGCGCCAGCAGCTCGCAGATGAAAGAGACCCAGTACTTC
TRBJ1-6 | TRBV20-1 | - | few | CSARETGNNSPLHF | TGCAGTGCTAGAGAAACAGGAAATAATTCACCCCTCCACTTT